This TCR beta chain is from a study of blood T cells in healthy people across ages. Across the study: About one barcoded beta molecule per two T cells was captured by template switching. Study-level results: Nothing was known about donor CMV status, and this possibly confounded expanded clonotype changes.

It was with a sample-barcoded 5' primer and a J-beta primer mix that a second PCR of roughly 7 to 12 cycles was run. Each CDR3 protein is one row after TCRdb ran MiXCR on the 5' RACE reads. The repertoire holds about 830,000 distinct CDR3 sequences, with nearly 60% as singletons. Note on this clonotype: Its antigen is unidentified.

The sequencing input was blood. This receptor was taken from a man aged 30 to 45 in good health.

The DNA of the CDR3 is TGCGCCAGCAGCGAGCAGACCAAAAACATTCAGTACTTC. The encoded protein is CASSEQTKNIQYF. V is TRBV5-1 and J is TRBJ2-4; D gene unclear. The V end was cut by 4 bases, the J end by 2 bases, with 7 bases between. Germline CDR1 is SGHRS and CDR2 is YFSETQ. The CDR3 runs to 13 residues.